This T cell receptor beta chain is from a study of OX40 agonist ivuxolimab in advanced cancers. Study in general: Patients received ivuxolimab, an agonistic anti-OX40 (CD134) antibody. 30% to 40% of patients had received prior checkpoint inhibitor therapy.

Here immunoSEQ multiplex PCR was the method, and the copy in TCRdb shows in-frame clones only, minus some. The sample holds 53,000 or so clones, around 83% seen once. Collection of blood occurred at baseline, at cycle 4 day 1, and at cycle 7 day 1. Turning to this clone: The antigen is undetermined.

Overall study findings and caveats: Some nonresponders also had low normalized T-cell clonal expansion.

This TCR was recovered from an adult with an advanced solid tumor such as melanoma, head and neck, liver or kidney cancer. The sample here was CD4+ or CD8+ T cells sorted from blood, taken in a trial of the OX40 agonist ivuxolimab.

The CDR3 DNA reads TGTGCCAGTAGTATAGTTAAGGGGAGTAGCAATCAGCCCCAGCATTTT. Its protein product is CASSIVKGSSNQPQHF. This chain connects TRBV19 to TRBJ1-5; maybe TRBD1 (5 bases). Germline V gene lookup returns CDR1 LNHDA and CDR2 SQIVND (reference sequence). The V end lost 1 base, the J end lost 0 bases, and 10 bases lay between the germline ends. The CDR3 consists of 16 residues.